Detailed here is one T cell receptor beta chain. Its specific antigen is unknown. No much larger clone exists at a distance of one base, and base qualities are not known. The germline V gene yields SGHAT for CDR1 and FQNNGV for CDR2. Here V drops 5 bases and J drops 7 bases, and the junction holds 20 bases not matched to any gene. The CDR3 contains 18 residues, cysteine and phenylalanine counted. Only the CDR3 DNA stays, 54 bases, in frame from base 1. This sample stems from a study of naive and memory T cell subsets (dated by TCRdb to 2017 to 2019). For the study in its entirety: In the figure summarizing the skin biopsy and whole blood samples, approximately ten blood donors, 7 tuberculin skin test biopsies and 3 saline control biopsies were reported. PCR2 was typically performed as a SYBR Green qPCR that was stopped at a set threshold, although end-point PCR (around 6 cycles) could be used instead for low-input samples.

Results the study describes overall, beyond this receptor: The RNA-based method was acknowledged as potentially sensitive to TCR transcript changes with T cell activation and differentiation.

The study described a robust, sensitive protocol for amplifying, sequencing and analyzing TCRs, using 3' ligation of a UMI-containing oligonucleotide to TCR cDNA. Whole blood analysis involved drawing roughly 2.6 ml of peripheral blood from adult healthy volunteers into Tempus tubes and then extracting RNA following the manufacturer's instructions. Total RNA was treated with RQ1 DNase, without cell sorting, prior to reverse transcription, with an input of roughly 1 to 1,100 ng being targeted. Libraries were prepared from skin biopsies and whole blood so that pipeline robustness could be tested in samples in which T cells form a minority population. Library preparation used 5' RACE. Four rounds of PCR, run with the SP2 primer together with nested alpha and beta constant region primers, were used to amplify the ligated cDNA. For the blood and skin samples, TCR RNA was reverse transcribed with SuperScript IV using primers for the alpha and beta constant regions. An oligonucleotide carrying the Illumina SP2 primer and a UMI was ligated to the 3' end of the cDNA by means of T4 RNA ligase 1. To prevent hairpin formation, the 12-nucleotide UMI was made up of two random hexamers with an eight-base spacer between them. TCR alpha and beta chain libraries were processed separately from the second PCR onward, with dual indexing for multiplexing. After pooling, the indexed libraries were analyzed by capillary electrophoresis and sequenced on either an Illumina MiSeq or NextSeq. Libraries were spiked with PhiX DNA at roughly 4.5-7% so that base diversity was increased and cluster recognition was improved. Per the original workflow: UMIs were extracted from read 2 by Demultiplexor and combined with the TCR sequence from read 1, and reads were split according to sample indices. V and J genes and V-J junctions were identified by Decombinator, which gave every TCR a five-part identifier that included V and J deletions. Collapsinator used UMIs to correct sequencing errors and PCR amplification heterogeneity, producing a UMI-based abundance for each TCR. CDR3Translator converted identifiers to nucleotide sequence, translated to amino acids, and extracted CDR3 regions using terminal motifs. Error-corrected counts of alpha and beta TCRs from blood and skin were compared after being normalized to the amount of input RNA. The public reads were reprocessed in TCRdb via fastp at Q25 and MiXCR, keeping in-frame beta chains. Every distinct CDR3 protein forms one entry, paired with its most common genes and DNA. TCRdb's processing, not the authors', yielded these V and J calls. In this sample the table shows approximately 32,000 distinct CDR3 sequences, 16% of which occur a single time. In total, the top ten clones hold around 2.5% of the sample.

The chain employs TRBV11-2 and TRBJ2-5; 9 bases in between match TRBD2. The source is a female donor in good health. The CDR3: CASSQGRGGASGVGTQYF. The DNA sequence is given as TGTGCCAGCAGCCAGGGGCGCGGGGGGGCCTCTGGCGTAGGGACCCAGTACTTC. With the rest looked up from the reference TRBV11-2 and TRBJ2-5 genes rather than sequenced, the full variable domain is EAGVAQSPRYKIIEKRQSVAFWCNPISGHATLYWYQQILGQGPKLLIQFQNNGVVDDSQLPKDRFSAERLKGVDSTLKIQPAKLEDSAVYLCASSQGRGGASGVGTQYFGPGTRLLVL.